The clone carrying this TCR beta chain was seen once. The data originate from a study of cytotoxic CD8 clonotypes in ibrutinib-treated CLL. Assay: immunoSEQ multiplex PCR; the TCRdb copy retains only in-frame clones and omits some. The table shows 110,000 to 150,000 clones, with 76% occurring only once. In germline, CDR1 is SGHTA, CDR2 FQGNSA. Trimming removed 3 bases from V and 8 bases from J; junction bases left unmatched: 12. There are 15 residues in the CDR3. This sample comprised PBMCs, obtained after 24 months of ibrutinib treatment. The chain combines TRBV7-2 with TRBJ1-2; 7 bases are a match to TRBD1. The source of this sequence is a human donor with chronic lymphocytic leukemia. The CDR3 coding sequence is TGTGCCAGCAGCTTCCCTGAGGGGGCGGCCGTCGGCTACACCTTC. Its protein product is CASSFPEGAAVGYTF.